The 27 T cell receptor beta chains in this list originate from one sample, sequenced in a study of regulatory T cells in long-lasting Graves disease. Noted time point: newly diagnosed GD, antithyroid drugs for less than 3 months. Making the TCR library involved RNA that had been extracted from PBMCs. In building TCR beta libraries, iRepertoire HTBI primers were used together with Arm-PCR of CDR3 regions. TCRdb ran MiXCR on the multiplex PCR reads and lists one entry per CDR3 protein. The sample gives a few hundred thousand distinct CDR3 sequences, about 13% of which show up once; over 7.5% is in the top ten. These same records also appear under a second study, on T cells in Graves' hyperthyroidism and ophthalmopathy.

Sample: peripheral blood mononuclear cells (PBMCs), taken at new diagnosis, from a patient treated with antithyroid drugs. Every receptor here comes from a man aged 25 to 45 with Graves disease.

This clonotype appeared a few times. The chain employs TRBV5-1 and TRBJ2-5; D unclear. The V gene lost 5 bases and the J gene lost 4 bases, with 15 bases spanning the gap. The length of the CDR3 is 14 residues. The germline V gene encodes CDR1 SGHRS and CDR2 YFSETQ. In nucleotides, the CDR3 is TGCGCCAGCAGGTCGACCCGGAATAGAGAGACCCAGTACTTC. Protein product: CASRSTRNRETQYF.

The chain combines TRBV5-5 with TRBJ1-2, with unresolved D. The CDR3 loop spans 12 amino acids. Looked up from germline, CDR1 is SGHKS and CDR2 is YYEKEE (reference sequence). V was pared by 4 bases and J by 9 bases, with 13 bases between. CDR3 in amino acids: CASSPGGFRYTF. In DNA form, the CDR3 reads TGTGCCAGCAGCCCGGGCGGTTTTCGCTACACCTTC.

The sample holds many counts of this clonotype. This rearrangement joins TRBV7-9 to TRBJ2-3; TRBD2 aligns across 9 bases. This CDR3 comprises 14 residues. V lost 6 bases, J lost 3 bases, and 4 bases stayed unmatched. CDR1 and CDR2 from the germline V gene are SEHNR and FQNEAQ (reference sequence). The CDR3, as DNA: TGTGCCAGCAGTTTTAGCGGGAGAACAGATACGCAGTATTTT. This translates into CASSFSGRTDTQYF.

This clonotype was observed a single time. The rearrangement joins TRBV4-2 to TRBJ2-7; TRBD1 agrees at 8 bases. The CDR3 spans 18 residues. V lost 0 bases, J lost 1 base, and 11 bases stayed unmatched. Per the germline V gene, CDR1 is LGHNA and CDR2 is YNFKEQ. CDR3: CASSQERAGGSRSYEQYF. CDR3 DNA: TGTGCCAGCAGCCAAGAAAGGGCAGGGGGCTCTAGATCCTACGAGCAGTACTTC.

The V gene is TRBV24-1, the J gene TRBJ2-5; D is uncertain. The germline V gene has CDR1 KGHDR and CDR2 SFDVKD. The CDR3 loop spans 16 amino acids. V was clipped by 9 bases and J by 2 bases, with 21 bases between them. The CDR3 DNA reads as TGTGCCACCCGTCCCTTCTACCTACGTTGGCAAGAGACCCAGTACTTC. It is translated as CATRPFYLRWQETQYF.

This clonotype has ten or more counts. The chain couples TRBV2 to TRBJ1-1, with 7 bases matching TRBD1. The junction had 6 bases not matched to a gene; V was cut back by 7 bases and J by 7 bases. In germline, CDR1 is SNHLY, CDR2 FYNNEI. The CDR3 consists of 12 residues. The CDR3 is CASNPGTDEAFF. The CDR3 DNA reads TGTGCCAGCAACCCCGGGACAGATGAAGCTTTCTTT.

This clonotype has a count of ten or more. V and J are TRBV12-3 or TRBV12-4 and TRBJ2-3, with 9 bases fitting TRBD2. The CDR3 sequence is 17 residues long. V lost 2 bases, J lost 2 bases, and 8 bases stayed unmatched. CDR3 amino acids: CASSLPQREDITDTQYF. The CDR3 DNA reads TGTGCCAGCAGTTTACCTCAGCGGGAGGACATCACAGATACGCAGTATTTT.

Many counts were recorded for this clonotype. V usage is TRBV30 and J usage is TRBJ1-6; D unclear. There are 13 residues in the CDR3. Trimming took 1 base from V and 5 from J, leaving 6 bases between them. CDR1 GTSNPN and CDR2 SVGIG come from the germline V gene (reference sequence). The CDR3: CAWSGADNSPLHF. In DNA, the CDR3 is TGTGCCTGGAGTGGGGCAGATAATTCACCCCTCCACTTT. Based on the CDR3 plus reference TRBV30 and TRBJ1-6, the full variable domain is SQTIHQWPATLVQPVGSPLSLECTVEGTSNPNLYWYRQAAGRGLQLLFYSVGIGQISSEVPQNLSASRPQDRQFILSSKKLLLSDSGFYLCAWSGADNSPLHFGNGTRLTVT.

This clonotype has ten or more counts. The DNA for the CDR3 is TGTGCCAGCAGTGGTCCGGGAGGGCCACGGACGGATATGGAGCAGTTCTTC. As protein: CASSGPGGPRTDMEQFF. This chain joins TRBV27 and TRBJ2-1; TRBD2 matches 8 bases. The V and J ends lost 5 bases and 10 bases, in that order; junction bases with no gene match: 19. Germline values: CDR1 MNHEY, CDR2 SMNVEV (reference sequence). The CDR3 is made up of 17 amino acids.

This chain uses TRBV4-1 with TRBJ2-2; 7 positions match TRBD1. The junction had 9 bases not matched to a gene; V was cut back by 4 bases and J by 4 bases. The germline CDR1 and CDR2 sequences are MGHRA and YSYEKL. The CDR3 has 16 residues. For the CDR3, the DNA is TGCGCCAGCAGCCCTCCCCGGGGACAGACCACCGGGGAGCTGTTTTTT. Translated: CASSPPRGQTTGELFF.

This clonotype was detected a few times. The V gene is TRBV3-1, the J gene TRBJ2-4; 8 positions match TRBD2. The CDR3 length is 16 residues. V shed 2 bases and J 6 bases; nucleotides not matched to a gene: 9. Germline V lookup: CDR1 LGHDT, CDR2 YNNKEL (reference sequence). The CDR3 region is CASSQTISGIRNIQYF. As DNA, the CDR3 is TGTGCCAGCAGCCAAACGATTAGCGGGATCAGAAACATTCAGTACTTC. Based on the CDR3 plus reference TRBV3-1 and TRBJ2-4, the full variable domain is DTAVSQTPKYLVTQMGNDKSIKCEQNLGHDTMYWYKQDSKKFLKIMFSYNNKELIINETVPNRFSPKSPDKAHLNLHINSLELGDSAVYFCASSQTISGIRNIQYFGAGTRLSVL.

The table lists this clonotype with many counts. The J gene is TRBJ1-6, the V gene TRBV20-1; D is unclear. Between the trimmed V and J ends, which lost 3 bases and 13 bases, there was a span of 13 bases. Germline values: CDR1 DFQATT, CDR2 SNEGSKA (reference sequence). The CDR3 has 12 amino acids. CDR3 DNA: TGCAGTGCTAGTCGCACCAAGGCGCCCCTCCACTTT. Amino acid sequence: CSASRTKAPLHF.

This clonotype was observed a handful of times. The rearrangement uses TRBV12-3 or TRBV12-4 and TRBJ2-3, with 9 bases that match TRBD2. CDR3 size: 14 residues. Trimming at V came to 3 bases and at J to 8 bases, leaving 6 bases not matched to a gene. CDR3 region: CASSFEASGVTQYF. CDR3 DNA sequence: TGTGCCAGCAGTTTCGAGGCTAGCGGGGTTACGCAGTATTTT.

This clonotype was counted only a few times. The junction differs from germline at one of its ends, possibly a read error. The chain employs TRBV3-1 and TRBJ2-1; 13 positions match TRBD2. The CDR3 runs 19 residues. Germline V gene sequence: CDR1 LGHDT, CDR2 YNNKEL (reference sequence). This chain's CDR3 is CASSQVRTSGRVVYIEQFF. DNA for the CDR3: TGTGCCAGCAGCCAAGTTAGGACTAGCGGGAGAGTGGTGTACATTGAGCAGTTCTTC.

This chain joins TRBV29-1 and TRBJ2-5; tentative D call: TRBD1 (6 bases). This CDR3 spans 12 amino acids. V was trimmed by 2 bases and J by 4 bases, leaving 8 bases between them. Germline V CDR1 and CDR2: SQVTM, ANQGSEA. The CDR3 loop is CSVELGGETQYF. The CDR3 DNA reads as TGCAGCGTTGAATTAGGGGGAGAGACCCAGTACTTC. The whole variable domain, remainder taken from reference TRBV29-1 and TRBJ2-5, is SAVISQKPSRDICQRGTSLTIQCQVDSQVTMMFWYRQQPGQSLTLIATANQGSEATYESGFVIDKFPISRPNLTFSTLTVSNMSPEDSSIYLCSVELGGETQYFGPGTRLLVL.

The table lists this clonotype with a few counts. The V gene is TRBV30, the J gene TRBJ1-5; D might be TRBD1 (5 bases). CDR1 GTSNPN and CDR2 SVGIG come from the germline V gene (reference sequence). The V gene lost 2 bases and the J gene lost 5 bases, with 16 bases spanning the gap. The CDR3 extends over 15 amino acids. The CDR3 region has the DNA TGTGCCTGGAGTAGGGAGGGGCTCACGGATCAGCCCCAGCATTTT. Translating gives CAWSREGLTDQPQHF.

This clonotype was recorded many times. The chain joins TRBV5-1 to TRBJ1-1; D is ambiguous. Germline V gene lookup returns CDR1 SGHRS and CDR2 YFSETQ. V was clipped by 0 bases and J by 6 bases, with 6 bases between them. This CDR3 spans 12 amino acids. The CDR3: CASSLVGPEAFF. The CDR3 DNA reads TGCGCCAGCAGCTTGGTGGGTCCTGAAGCTTTCTTT. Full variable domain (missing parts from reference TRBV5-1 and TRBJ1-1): KAGVTQTPRYLIKTRGQQVTLSCSPISGHRSVSWYQQTPGQGLQFLFEYFSETQRNKGNFPGRFSGRQFSNSRSEMNVSTLELGDSALYLCASSLVGPEAFFGQGTRLTVV.

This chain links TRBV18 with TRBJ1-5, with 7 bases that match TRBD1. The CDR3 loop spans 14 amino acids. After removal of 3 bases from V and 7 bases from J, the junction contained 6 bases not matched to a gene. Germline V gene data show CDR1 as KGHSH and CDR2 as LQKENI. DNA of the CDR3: TGTGCCAGCTCACCGACAGGGAAGGAACAGCCCCAGCATTTT. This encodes CASSPTGKEQPQHF.

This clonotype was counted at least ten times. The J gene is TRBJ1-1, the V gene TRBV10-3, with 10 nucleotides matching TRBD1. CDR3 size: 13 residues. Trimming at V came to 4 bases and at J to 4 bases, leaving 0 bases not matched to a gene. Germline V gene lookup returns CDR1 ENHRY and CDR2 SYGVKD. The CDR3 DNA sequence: TGTGCCATCAGTGGGACAGGGGGCACTGAAGCTTTCTTT. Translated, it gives CAISGTGGTEAFF.

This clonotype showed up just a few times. CDR3 bases: TGTGCCTGGAGTGGAGGGGGAGGGTCTTACGAGCAGTACTTC. Its translation is CAWSGGGGSYEQYF. This sequence joins TRBV30 and TRBJ2-7; D is perhaps TRBD2 (7 bases). Trimming left V 1 base short and J 4 bases short, with 14 bases between. This CDR3 contains 14 residues. Germline assignment: CDR1 GTSNPN and CDR2 SVGIG (reference sequence). Full variable domain (missing parts from reference TRBV30 and TRBJ2-7): SQTIHQWPATLVQPVGSPLSLECTVEGTSNPNLYWYRQAAGRGLQLLFYSVGIGQISSEVPQNLSASRPQDRQFILSSKKLLLSDSGFYLCAWSGGGGSYEQYFGPGTRLTVT.

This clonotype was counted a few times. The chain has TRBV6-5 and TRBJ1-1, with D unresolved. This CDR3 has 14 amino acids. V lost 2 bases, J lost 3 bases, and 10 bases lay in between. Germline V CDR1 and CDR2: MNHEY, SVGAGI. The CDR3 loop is CASSYPRRDTEAFF. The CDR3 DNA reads TGTGCCAGCAGTTACCCGAGACGGGACACTGAAGCTTTCTTT.

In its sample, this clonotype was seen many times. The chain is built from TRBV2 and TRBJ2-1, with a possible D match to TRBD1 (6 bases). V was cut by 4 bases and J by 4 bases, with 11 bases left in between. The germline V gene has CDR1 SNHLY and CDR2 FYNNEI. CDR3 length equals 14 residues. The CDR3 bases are TGTGCCAGCAGTGGCGGACAGCTTTACAATGAGCAGTTCTTC. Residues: CASSGGQLYNEQFF.

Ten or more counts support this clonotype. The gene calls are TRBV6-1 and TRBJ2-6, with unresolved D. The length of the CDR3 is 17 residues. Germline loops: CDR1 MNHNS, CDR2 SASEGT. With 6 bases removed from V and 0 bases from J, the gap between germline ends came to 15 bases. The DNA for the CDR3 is TGTGCCAGCAGAATCAACCGGGCCGGCTCTGGGGCCAACGTCCTGACTTTC. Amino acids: CASRINRAGSGANVLTF.

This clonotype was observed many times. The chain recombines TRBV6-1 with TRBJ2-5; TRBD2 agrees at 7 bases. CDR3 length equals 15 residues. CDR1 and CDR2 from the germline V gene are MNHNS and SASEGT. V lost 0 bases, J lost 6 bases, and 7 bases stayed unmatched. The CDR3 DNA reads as TGTGCCAGCAGTGAAGCAGGCGGGAGTTGGAAGACCCAGTACTTC. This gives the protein CASSEAGGSWKTQYF.

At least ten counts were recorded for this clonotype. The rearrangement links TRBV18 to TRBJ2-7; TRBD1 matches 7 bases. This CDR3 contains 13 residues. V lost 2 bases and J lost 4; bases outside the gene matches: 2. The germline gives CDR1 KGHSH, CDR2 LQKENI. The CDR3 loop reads CASSPGTEYEQYF. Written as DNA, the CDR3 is TGTGCCAGCTCACCAGGGACAGAGTACGAGCAGTACTTC.

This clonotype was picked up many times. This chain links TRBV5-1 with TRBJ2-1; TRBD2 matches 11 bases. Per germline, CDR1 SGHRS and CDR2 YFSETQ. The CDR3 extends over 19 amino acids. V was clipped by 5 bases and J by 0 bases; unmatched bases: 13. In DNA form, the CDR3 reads TGCGCCAGCAGTTCTCCGGGACTAGCGGAGATCAGCTCCTACAATGAGCAGTTCTTC. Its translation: CASSSPGLAEISSYNEQFF. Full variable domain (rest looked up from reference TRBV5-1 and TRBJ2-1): KAGVTQTPRYLIKTRGQQVTLSCSPISGHRSVSWYQQTPGQGLQFLFEYFSETQRNKGNFPGRFSGRQFSNSRSEMNVSTLELGDSALYLCASSSPGLAEISSYNEQFFGPGTRLTVL.

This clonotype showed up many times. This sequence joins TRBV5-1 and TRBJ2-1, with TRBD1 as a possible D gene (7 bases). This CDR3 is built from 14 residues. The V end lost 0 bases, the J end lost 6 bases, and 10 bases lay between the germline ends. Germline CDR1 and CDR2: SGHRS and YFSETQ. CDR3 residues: CASSLVQGGNEQFF. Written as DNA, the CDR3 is TGCGCCAGCAGCTTGGTTCAGGGGGGCAATGAGCAGTTCTTC.